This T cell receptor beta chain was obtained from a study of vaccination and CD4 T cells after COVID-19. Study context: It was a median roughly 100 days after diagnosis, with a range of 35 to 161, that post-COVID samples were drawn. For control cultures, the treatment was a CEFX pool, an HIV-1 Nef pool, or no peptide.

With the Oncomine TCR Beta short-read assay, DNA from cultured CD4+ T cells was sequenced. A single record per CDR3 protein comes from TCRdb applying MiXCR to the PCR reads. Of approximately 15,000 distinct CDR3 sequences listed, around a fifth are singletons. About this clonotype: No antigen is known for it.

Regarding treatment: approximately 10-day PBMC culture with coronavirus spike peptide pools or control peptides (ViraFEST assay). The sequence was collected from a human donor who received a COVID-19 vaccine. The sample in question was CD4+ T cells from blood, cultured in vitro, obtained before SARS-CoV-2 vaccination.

The CDR3 region has the DNA TGTGCCAGCAGCACACTAGCGGGGGGCTACAATGAGCAGTTCTTC. Translating gives CASSTLAGGYNEQFF. V and J are TRBV11-3 and TRBJ2-1; 12 positions match TRBD2. The CDR3 spans 15 residues. V shed 5 bases, J shed 3 bases, and the junction held 2 bases outside the gene matches. Looked up from germline, CDR1 is SGHNT and CDR2 is YENEEA.